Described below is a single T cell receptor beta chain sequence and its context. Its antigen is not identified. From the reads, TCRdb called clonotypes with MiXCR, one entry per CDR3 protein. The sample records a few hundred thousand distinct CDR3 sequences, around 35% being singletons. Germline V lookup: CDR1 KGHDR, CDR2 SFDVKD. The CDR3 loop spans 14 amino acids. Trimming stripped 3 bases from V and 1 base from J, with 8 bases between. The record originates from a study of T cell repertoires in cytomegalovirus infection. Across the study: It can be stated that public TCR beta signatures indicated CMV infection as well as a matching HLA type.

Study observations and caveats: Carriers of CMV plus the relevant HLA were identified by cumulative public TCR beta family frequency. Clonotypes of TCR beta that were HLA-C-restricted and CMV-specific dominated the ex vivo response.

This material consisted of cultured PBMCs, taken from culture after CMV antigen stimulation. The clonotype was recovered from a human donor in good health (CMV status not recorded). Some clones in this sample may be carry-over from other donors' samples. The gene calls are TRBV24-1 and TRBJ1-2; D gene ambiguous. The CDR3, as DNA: TGTGCCACCAGTGATGAACGGCTTAACTATGGCTACACCTTC. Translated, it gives CATSDERLNYGYTF.